The sequence of this TCR beta chain was determined in a study of beta chain features in type 1 diabetes. Study results and limitations: Insertions were fewer and deletions more numerous at VDJ junctions in type 1 diabetes patients. When Type 1 diabetes patients were examined, their TCRB CDR3s proved moderately but significantly shorter in all four CD4+ subsets.

Worth noting for this clone: The antigen is undetermined.

From germline, CDR1 is MNHEY and CDR2 SVGAGI. Trimming shortened V by 5 bases and J by 2 bases, and 7 bases separated the two germline ends. The CDR3 has 12 amino acids. Every isolated RNA sample was fully reverse transcribed, so sequencing captured expressed TCRB transcripts. Naive, central memory and regulatory T cell samples yielded around 3.6 million reads on average. The data were produced by immunoSEQ multiplex PCR, yet TCRdb's version contains in-frame clones alone and is incomplete. The sample carries about 360,000 clones, approximately 12% recorded once. A CD45RO/CCR7/CD25/CD127/CD95/CD27 panel sorted naive, central memory, regulatory and stem cell-like memory CD4+ cells.

This TCR was sampled from a man aged 18 to 30 in good health. This sequence joins TRBV6-5 and TRBJ2-7; D is uncertain. Sequences were obtained from naive CD4+ T cells from blood. The CDR3 sequence: CASSETAYEQYF. DNA of the CDR3: TGTGCCAGCAGTGAAACGGCCTACGAGCAGTACTTC.